This TCR beta chain was sequenced during a study of blood T cell repertoires in COVID-19. Background on the study: Both acute and convalescent COVID-19 samples were obtained from the United States, Italy and Spain. Sources were T cells, B-cell-depleted T cells, or PBMCs; the material itself was cDNA or gDNA.

Authors' processing steps: Nucleated cell counts were estimated from reference gene primer amplification. Libraries were prepared by immunoSEQ multiplex PCR; TCRdb keeps only in-frame clonotypes and omits some of them. V, J and clone size derive from that table, while D and trimming were established from the DNA sequence. The sample records some 150,000 clones, around four fifths being singletons. The CDR3 consists of 15 residues. The junction had 7 bases not matched to a gene; V was cut back by 2 bases and J by 2 bases. Germline loops: CDR1 SGDLS, CDR2 YYNGEE. The sample taken for sequencing was peripheral blood. This TCR was recovered from a man between 40 and 49 years old who had recovered from COVID-19. This chain links TRBV9 with TRBJ2-7, with TRBD1 matching over 7 bases. The CDR3 DNA reads as TGTGCCAGCAGCGTTCAGGTCGGGACAGCCTACGAGCAGTACTTC. Encoded protein: CASSVQVGTAYEQYF. Combining the CDR3 with reference TRBV9 and TRBJ2-7 gives the whole variable domain DSGVTQTPKHLITATGQRVTLRCSPRSGDLSVYWYQQSLDQGLQFLIQYYNGEERAKGNILERFSAQQFPDLHSELNLSSLELGDSALYFCASSVQVGTAYEQYFGPGTRLTVT.